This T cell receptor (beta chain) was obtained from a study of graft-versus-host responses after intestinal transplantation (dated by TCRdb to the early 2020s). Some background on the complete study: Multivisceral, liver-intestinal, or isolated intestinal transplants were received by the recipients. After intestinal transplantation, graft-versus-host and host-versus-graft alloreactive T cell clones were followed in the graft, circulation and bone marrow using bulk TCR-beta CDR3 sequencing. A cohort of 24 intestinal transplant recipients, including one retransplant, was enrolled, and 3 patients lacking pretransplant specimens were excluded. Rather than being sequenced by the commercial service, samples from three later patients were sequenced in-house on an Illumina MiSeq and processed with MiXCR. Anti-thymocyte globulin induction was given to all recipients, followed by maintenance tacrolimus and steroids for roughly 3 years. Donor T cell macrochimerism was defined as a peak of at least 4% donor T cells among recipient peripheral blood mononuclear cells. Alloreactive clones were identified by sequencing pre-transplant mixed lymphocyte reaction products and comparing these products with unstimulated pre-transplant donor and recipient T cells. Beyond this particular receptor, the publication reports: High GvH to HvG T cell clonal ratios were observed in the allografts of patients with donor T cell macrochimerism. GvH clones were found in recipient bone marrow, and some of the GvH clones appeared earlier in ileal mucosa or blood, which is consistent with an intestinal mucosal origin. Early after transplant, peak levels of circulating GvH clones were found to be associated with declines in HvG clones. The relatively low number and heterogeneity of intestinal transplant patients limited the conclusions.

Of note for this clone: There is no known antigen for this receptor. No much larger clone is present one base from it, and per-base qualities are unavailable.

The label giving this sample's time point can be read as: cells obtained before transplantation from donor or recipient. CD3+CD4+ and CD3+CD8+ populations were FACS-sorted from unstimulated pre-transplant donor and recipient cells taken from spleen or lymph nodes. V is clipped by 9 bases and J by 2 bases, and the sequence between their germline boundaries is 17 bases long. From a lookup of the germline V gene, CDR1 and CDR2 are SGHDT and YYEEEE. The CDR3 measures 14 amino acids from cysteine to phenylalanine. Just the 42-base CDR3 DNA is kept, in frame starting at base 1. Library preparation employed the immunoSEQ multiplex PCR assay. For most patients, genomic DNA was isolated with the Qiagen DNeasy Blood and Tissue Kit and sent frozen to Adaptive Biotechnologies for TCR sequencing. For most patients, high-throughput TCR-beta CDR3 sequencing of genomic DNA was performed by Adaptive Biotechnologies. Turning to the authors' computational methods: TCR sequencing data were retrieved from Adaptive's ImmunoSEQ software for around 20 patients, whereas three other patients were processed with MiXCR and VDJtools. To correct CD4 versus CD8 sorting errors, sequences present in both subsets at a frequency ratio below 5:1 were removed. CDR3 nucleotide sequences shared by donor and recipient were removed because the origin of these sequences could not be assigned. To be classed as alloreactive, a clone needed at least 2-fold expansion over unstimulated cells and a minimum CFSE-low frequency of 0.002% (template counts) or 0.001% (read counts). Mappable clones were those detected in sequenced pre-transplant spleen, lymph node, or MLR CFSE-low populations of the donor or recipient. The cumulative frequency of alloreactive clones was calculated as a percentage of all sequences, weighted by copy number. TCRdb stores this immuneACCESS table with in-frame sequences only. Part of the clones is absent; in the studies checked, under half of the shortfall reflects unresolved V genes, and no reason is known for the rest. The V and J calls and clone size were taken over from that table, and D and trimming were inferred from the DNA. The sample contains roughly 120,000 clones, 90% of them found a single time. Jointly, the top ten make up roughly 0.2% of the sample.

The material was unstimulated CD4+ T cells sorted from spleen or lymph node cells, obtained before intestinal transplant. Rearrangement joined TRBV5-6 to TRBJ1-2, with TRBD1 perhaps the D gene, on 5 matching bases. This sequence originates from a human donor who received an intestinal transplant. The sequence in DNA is TGTGCCACGGTGGTCGGCAGGGTAAACTATGGCTACACCTTC. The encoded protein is CATVVGRVNYGYTF.